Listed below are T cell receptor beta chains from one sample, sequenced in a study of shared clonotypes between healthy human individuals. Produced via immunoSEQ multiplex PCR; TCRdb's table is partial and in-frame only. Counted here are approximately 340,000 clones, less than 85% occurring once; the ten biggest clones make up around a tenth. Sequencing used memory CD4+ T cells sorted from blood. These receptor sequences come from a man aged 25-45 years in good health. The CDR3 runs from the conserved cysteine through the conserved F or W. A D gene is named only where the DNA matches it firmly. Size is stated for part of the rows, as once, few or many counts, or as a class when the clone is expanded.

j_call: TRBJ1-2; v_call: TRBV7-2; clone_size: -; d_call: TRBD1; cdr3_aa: CASSLSTGPYGYTF; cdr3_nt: TGTGCCAGCAGCCTTTCGACAGGGCCTTATGGCTACACCTTC
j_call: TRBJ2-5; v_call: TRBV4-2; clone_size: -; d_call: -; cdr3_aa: CASSQDRGQETQYF; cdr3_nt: TGTGCCAGCAGCCAAGACAGGGGCCAAGAGACCCAGTACTTC
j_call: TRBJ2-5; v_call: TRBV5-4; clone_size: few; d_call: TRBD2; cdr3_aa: CASSLPSGISMETQYF; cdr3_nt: TGTGCCAGCAGCTTGCCTAGCGGGATCTCGATGGAGACCCAGTACTTC
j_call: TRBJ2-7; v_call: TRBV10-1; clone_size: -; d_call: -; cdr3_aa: CASSVPGSYEQYF; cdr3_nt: TGCGCCAGCAGTGTTCCAGGCTCCTACGAGCAGTACTTC
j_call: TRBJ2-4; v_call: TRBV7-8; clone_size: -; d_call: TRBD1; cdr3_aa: CASSRETGAKNIQYF; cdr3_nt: TGTGCCAGCAGTCGAGAGACAGGGGCCAAAAACATTCAGTACTTC
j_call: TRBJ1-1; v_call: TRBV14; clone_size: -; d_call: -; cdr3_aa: CASNNGMNTEAFF; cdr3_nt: TGTGCCAGCAATAACGGTATGAACACTGAAGCTTTCTTT
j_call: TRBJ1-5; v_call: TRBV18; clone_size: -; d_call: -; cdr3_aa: CASSSHSNQPQHF; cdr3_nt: TGTGCCAGCTCTAGCCATAGCAATCAGCCCCAGCATTTT
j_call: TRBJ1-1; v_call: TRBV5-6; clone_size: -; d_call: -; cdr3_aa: CASSWTASTEAFF; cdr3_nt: TGTGCCAGCAGCTGGACAGCAAGCACTGAAGCTTTCTTT
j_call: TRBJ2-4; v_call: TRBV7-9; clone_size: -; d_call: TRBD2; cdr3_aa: CASSTGLATKNIQYF; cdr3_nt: TGTGCCAGCAGCACGGGACTAGCGACGAAAAACATTCAGTACTTC
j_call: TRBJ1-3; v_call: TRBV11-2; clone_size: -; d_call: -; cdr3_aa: CASSHPGLSSGNTIYF; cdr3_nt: TGTGCCAGCAGCCACCCGGGACTGAGCTCTGGAAACACCATATATTTT
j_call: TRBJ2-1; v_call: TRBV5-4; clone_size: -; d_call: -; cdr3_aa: CASSPEGLSYNEQFF; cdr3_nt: TGTGCCAGCAGCCCGGAGGGTTTGTCCTACAATGAGCAGTTCTTC
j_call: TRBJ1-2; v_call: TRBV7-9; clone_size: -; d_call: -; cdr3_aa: CASSLTHRQENYGYTF; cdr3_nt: TGTGCCAGCAGCTTAACCCATCGACAGGAGAACTATGGCTACACCTTC
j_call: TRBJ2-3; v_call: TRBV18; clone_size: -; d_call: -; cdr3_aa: CASSLTRDTQYF; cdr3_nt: TGTGCCAGCTCACTGACTCGAGATACGCAGTATTTT
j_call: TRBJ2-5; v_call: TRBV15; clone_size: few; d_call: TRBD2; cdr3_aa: CATTLAGGVQETQYF; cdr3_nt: TGTGCCACCACCCTAGCGGGAGGGGTCCAAGAGACCCAGTACTTC
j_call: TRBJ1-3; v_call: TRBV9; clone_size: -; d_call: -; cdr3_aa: CASSVTSMAGSGNTIYF; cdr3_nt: TGTGCCAGCAGCGTAACATCGATGGCAGGGTCTGGAAACACCATATATTTT
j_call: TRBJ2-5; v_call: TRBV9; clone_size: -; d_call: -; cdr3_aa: CASSPRQEQETQYF; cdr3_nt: TGTGCCAGCAGCCCCCGACAGGAACAAGAGACCCAGTACTTC
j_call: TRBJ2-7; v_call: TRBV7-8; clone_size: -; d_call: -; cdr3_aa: CASSLNSQGPSYEQYF; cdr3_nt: TGTGCCAGCAGCTTAAATAGCCAGGGGCCCTCCTACGAGCAGTACTTC
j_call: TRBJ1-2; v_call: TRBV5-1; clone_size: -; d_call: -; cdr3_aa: CASSGRLSYGYTF; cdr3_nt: TGCGCCAGCAGCGGCAGACTGTCCTATGGCTACACCTTC
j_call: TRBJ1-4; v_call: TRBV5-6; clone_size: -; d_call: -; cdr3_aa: CASSLEGQGGGKLFF; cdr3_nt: TGTGCCAGCAGCTTGGAAGGTCAGGGCGGAGGAAAACTGTTTTTT
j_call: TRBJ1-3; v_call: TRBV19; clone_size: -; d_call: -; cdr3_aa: CASSIGGFSGNTIYF; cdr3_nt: TGTGCCAGTAGTATTGGGGGTTTCTCTGGAAACACCATATATTTT
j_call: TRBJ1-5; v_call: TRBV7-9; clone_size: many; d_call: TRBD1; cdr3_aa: CASSSTTGQGLSNQPQHF; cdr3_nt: TGTGCCAGCAGCTCGACCACCGGACAGGGGTTAAGCAATCAGCCCCAGCATTTT
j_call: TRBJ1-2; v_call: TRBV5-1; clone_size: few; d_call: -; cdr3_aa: CASRDRVSANYGYTF; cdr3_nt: TGCGCCAGCAGAGATCGTGTGTCGGCTAACTATGGCTACACCTTC
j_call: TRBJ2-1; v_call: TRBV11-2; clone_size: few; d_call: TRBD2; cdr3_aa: CASSLSFRGRLGEQFF; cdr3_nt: TGTGCCAGCAGCTTAAGCTTCCGCGGGAGGCTCGGTGAGCAGTTCTTC
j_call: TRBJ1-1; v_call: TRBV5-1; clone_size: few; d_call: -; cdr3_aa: CASSEQDVNTEAFF; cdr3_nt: TGCGCCAGCAGCGAACAGGACGTGAACACTGAAGCTTTCTTT
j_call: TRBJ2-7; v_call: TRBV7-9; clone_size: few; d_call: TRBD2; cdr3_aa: CASSLEAGAHEQYF; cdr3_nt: TGTGCCAGCAGCTTAGAAGCGGGAGCACACGAGCAGTACTTC
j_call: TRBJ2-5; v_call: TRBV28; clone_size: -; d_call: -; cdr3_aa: CASSPPRLGRETQYF; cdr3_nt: TGTGCCAGCAGTCCCCCACGGTTAGGAAGAGAGACCCAGTACTTC
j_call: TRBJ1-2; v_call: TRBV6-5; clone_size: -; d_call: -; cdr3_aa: CASSSTAGRIYGYTF; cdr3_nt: TGTGCCAGCAGTTCTACCGCGGGTAGGATCTATGGCTACACCTTC
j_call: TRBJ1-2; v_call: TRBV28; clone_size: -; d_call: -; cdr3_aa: CASSLVSRGKGYTF; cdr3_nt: TGTGCCAGCAGTTTAGTATCCAGGGGAAAGGGCTACACCTTC
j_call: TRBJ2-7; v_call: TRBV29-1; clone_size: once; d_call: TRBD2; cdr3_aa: CSVGTRYEQYF; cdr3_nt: TGCAGCGTTGGGACTAGATATGAGCAGTACTTC
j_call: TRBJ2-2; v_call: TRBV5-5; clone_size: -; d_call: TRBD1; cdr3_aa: CASSSRDRETGELFF; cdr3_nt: TGTGCCAGCAGCTCCCGGGACAGGGAAACCGGGGAGCTGTTTTTT
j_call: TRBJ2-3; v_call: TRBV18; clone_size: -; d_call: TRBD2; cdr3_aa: CASSGVAGYDTQYF; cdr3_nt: TGTGCCAGCTCAGGGGTAGCGGGATACGATACGCAGTATTTT
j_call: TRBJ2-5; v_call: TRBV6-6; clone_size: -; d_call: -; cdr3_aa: CASKGREKTQYF; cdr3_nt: TGTGCCAGCAAGGGCAGGGAGAAGACCCAGTACTTC
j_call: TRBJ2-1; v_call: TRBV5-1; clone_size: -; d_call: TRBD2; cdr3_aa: CASSLGVAGVNEQFF; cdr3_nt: TGCGCCAGCAGCTTGGGAGTAGCGGGAGTGAATGAGCAGTTCTTC
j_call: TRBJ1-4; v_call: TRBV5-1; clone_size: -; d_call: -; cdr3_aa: CASSLVALGGRGEKLFF; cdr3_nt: TGCGCCAGCAGCTTGGTCGCGTTGGGGGGACGAGGTGAAAAACTGTTTTTT
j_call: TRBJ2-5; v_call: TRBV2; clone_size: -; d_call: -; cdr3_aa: CASGGSLGRSTQYF; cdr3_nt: TGTGCCAGCGGTGGGAGTCTCGGTCGTTCAACCCAGTACTTC
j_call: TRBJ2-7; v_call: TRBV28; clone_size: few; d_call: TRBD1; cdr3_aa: CASSLPGTGYRYF; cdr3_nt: TGTGCCAGCAGTCTCCCCGGGACAGGGTACCGGTACTTC
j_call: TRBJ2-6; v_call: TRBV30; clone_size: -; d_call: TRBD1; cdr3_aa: CAWSDRGFSGANVLTF; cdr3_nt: TGTGCCTGGAGTGACAGGGGATTCTCTGGGGCCAACGTCCTGACTTTC
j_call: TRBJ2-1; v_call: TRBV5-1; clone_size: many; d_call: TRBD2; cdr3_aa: CASSFDSGLAGDEQFF; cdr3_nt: TGCGCCAGCAGCTTCGATTCGGGACTAGCGGGAGATGAGCAGTTCTTC
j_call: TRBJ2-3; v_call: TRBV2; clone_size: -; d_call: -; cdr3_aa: CASRPIGGTGTDTQYF; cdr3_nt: TGTGCCAGCAGGCCTATCGGCGGCACGGGCACAGATACGCAGTATTTT
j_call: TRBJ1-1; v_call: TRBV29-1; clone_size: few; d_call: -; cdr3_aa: CSVAFGLNTEAFF; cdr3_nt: TGCAGCGTTGCGTTCGGGTTGAACACTGAAGCTTTCTTT